The present T cell receptor beta chain was sequenced within a study of early T cells in non-severe SARS-CoV-2 infection. Study-level background: Unpaired chains resulted from sequencing bulk RNA of unsorted whole blood. Study-wide results and caveats: Database matching using VDJdb favored anti-spike CD8 responses, with private and CD4 specificities left missing.

With respect to this clonotype: Its antigen is unidentified.

Attachment of unique molecular identifiers to individual cDNA molecules was performed. TCRdb processed the 5' RACE reads anew with MiXCR; each CDR3 protein has one entry. The sample lists 50,000 to 65,000 distinct CDR3 sequences, 20% occurring once. Per germline, CDR1 SGHNT and CDR2 YENEEA. Trimming removed 5 bases from V and 1 base from J, with 11 bases in between. The CDR3 has 14 residues. The V gene is TRBV11-3, the J gene TRBJ2-5; D may be TRBD1 or TRBD2 (5 bases each). The receptor was derived from an adult who was a healthcare worker with PCR-confirmed SARS-CoV-2 infection or an uninfected control (not recorded which). The source was whole blood, collected at baseline. The CDR3: CASSQGRIQETQYF. In nucleotides, the CDR3 is TGTGCCAGCAGCCAGGGACGCATCCAAGAGACCCAGTACTTC.